A selection of T cell receptor beta chains follows, all from one sample in a study of blood T cell repertoires in COVID-19. TCRdb keeps only in-frame clones here, not all; method: immunoSEQ multiplex PCR. The data contain approximately 94,000 clones, 70% to 90% of them singletons. Sequenced material: peripheral blood. The receptors shown here come from a human donor in a cohort sampled during active COVID-19. The CDR3 runs from the conserved cysteine through the conserved F or W. The D gene is left open where the match is weak. Expanded clones get a size class; other rows say once, few or many, or leave the size out.

d_call: -
j_call: TRBJ1-3
v_call: TRBV19
clone_size: few
cdr3_aa: CASIEVVSGNTIYF
cdr3_nt: TGTGCCAGTATTGAGGTTGTCTCTGGAAACACCATATATTTT

d_call: TRBD1
j_call: TRBJ1-1
v_call: TRBV5-4
clone_size: -
cdr3_aa: CASSSAGQGFTEAFF
cdr3_nt: TGTGCCAGCAGCTCCGCCGGACAGGGGTTTACTGAAGCTTTCTTT

d_call: TRBD2
j_call: TRBJ2-5
v_call: TRBV5-1
clone_size: -
cdr3_aa: CASSVTSGKQETQYF
cdr3_nt: TGCGCCAGCAGCGTGACTAGCGGGAAACAAGAGACCCAGTACTTC

d_call: TRBD2
j_call: TRBJ2-1
v_call: TRBV19
clone_size: -
cdr3_aa: CASTPSGITYNEQFF
cdr3_nt: TGTGCCAGTACTCCTAGCGGGATAACCTACAATGAGCAGTTCTTC

d_call: -
j_call: TRBJ2-1
v_call: TRBV2
clone_size: -
cdr3_aa: CASSGSQGSSYNEQFF
cdr3_nt: TGTGCCAGCAGTGGATCCCAAGGGAGCTCCTACAATGAGCAGTTCTTC

d_call: -
j_call: TRBJ2-7
v_call: TRBV30
clone_size: -
cdr3_aa: CAWSVDPGASYEQYF
cdr3_nt: TGTGCCTGGAGTGTAGACCCAGGGGCGTCCTACGAGCAGTACTTC

d_call: TRBD1
j_call: TRBJ1-2
v_call: TRBV7-6
clone_size: -
cdr3_aa: CASSLEASGGSSGYTF
cdr3_nt: TGTGCCAGCAGCTTAGAAGCGTCAGGGGGATCTAGCGGCTACACCTTC

d_call: -
j_call: TRBJ1-1
v_call: TRBV7-8
clone_size: -
cdr3_aa: CASSFSGLNTEAFF
cdr3_nt: TGTGCCAGCAGCTTCTCTGGGCTGAACACTGAAGCTTTCTTT

d_call: TRBD1
j_call: TRBJ2-7
v_call: TRBV28
clone_size: -
cdr3_aa: CASRYGDRGLAEQYF
cdr3_nt: TGTGCCAGCAGATACGGGGACAGGGGTTTGGCCGAGCAGTACTTC

d_call: -
j_call: TRBJ1-2
v_call: TRBV7-9
clone_size: -
cdr3_aa: CASSLETGTGYTF
cdr3_nt: TGTGCCAGCAGCTTAGAGACAGGAACTGGCTACACCTTC

d_call: TRBD2
j_call: TRBJ2-4
v_call: TRBV9
clone_size: -
cdr3_aa: CASSPGLAGGIAKNIQYF
cdr3_nt: TGTGCCAGCAGCCCGGGACTAGCGGGAGGAATAGCCAAAAACATTCAGTACTTC

d_call: -
j_call: TRBJ2-7
v_call: TRBV14
clone_size: -
cdr3_aa: CASSQDLRAEQYF
cdr3_nt: TGTGCCAGCAGCCAAGATCTGCGGGCCGAGCAGTACTTC

d_call: TRBD1
j_call: TRBJ2-1
v_call: TRBV7-9
clone_size: -
cdr3_aa: CASSLLSGTGLFF
cdr3_nt: TGTGCCAGCAGCTTACTGAGTGGGACAGGGTTGTTCTTC

d_call: -
j_call: TRBJ2-1
v_call: TRBV6-5
clone_size: -
cdr3_aa: CASSYGSGVTYNEQFF
cdr3_nt: TGTGCCAGCAGTTACGGTTCGGGGGTTACCTACAATGAGCAGTTCTTC

d_call: TRBD1
j_call: TRBJ1-1
v_call: TRBV7-2
clone_size: -
cdr3_aa: CASSPKQGTEAFF
cdr3_nt: TGTGCCAGCAGCCCGAAACAGGGGACTGAAGCTTTCTTT

d_call: TRBD2
j_call: TRBJ2-2
v_call: TRBV28
clone_size: -
cdr3_aa: CASSTPGLAEINTGELFF
cdr3_nt: TGTGCCAGCAGTACCCCGGGACTAGCGGAAATAAACACCGGGGAGCTGTTTTTT

d_call: TRBD2
j_call: TRBJ2-7
v_call: TRBV19
clone_size: medium-sized
cdr3_aa: CASSIWEEAGGEYEQYF
cdr3_nt: TGTGCCAGTAGTATTTGGGAGGAAGCGGGAGGGGAGTACGAGCAGTACTTC

d_call: TRBD1
j_call: TRBJ1-1
v_call: TRBV25-1
clone_size: -
cdr3_aa: CASRDRGTEAFF
cdr3_nt: TGTGCCAGCAGAGACAGGGGTACTGAAGCTTTCTTT

d_call: -
j_call: TRBJ1-2
v_call: TRBV5-4
clone_size: -
cdr3_aa: CASSSEIANYGYTF
cdr3_nt: TGTGCCAGCAGCTCTGAGATCGCTAACTATGGCTACACCTTC

d_call: TRBD2
j_call: TRBJ2-3
v_call: TRBV28
clone_size: -
cdr3_aa: CASSPGLAGLNTDTQYF
cdr3_nt: TGTGCCAGCAGTCCAGGACTAGCGGGCCTTAACACAGATACGCAGTATTTT

d_call: TRBD1
j_call: TRBJ1-4
v_call: TRBV2
clone_size: -
cdr3_aa: CASRGRGLDEKLFF
cdr3_nt: TGTGCCAGCAGGGGCAGGGGGCTGGATGAAAAACTGTTTTTT

d_call: -
j_call: TRBJ1-1
v_call: TRBV14
clone_size: -
cdr3_aa: CASSQKVGQSGAFF
cdr3_nt: TGTGCCAGCAGCCAAAAAGTGGGGCAGTCCGGGGCTTTCTTT

d_call: TRBD2
j_call: TRBJ2-7
v_call: TRBV30
clone_size: -
cdr3_aa: CAWSPRLAGAREQYF
cdr3_nt: TGTGCCTGGAGTCCCCGACTAGCGGGAGCACGAGAGCAGTACTTC

d_call: TRBD1
j_call: TRBJ1-4
v_call: TRBV6-5
clone_size: few
cdr3_aa: CASSYLILGGPEKLFF
cdr3_nt: TGTGCCAGCAGTTACCTGATTTTAGGGGGCCCTGAAAAACTGTTTTTT

d_call: TRBD1
j_call: TRBJ2-7
v_call: TRBV6-5
clone_size: -
cdr3_aa: CASSYAPGGAYEQYF
cdr3_nt: TGTGCCAGCAGTTACGCCCCAGGGGGTGCCTACGAGCAGTACTTC

d_call: TRBD2
j_call: TRBJ2-7
v_call: TRBV5-1
clone_size: -
cdr3_aa: CASSLGTSVYEQYF
cdr3_nt: TGCGCCAGCAGCTTGGGGACTAGCGTCTACGAGCAGTACTTC

d_call: -
j_call: TRBJ1-5
v_call: TRBV18
clone_size: -
cdr3_aa: CASSPAGGPQPQHF
cdr3_nt: TGTGCCAGCTCACCGGCGGGGGGGCCTCAGCCCCAGCATTTT

d_call: -
j_call: TRBJ1-3
v_call: TRBV19
clone_size: -
cdr3_aa: CASSMYSGNSGNTIYF
cdr3_nt: TGTGCCAGTAGTATGTATTCGGGAAACTCTGGAAACACCATATATTTT

d_call: TRBD1
j_call: TRBJ1-6
v_call: TRBV5-1
clone_size: few
cdr3_aa: CASSFEDRSSYNSPLHF
cdr3_nt: TGCGCCAGCAGCTTCGAGGACAGGAGCTCCTATAATTCACCCCTCCACTTT

d_call: -
j_call: TRBJ2-7
v_call: TRBV24-1
clone_size: -
cdr3_aa: CATRLAEGYEQYF
cdr3_nt: TGTGCCACCCGATTGGCGGAAGGCTACGAGCAGTACTTC

d_call: -
j_call: TRBJ2-6
v_call: TRBV6-5
clone_size: -
cdr3_aa: CASSPRGIGANVLTF
cdr3_nt: TGTGCCAGCAGCCCAAGGGGAATTGGGGCCAACGTCCTGACTTTC

d_call: TRBD1
j_call: TRBJ1-4
v_call: TRBV2
clone_size: -
cdr3_aa: CASILDRDNEKLFF
cdr3_nt: TGTGCCAGCATTCTCGACAGGGATAATGAAAAACTGTTTTTT

d_call: TRBD1
j_call: TRBJ1-2
v_call: TRBV27
clone_size: -
cdr3_aa: CASSRHERDSNYGYTF
cdr3_nt: TGTGCCAGCAGTCGCCACGAGAGGGACAGTAACTATGGCTACACCTTC

d_call: -
j_call: TRBJ2-7
v_call: TRBV7-2
clone_size: -
cdr3_aa: CASSLGLGRSYEQYF
cdr3_nt: TGTGCCAGCAGCTTAGGGCTGGGCCGCTCCTACGAGCAGTACTTC

d_call: -
j_call: TRBJ2-2
v_call: TRBV7-9
clone_size: -
cdr3_aa: CASSFSVAAMNTGELFF
cdr3_nt: TGTGCCAGCAGCTTCTCGGTAGCGGCAATGAACACCGGGGAGCTGTTTTTT

d_call: -
j_call: TRBJ1-3
v_call: TRBV5-4
clone_size: -
cdr3_aa: CASSRPWGESGNTIYF
cdr3_nt: TGTGCCAGCAGCAGGCCCTGGGGGGAATCTGGAAACACCATATATTTT

d_call: -
j_call: TRBJ2-3
v_call: TRBV20-1
clone_size: -
cdr3_aa: CSASSGDTQYF
cdr3_nt: TGCAGTGCTAGTTCCGGAGATACGCAGTATTTT

d_call: TRBD2
j_call: TRBJ2-3
v_call: TRBV19
clone_size: -
cdr3_aa: CASSKIPGLADRTDTQYF
cdr3_nt: TGTGCCAGTAGTAAGATCCCGGGACTAGCGGATCGCACAGATACGCAGTATTTT

d_call: TRBD1
j_call: TRBJ1-2
v_call: TRBV19
clone_size: -
cdr3_aa: CASTPDRVSYGYTF
cdr3_nt: TGTGCCAGTACCCCGGACAGGGTGAGCTATGGCTACACCTTC

d_call: -
j_call: TRBJ1-2
v_call: TRBV7-2
clone_size: -
cdr3_aa: CASSLEALGRGNLYGYTF
cdr3_nt: TGTGCCAGCAGCTTGGAGGCCCTAGGGAGGGGAAATCTCTATGGCTACACCTTC

d_call: TRBD1
j_call: TRBJ1-2
v_call: TRBV15
clone_size: -
cdr3_aa: CATSIDRDRGPNYGYTF
cdr3_nt: TGTGCCACCAGCATAGACAGAGATAGGGGGCCTAACTATGGCTACACCTTC

d_call: TRBD2
j_call: TRBJ2-1
v_call: TRBV19
clone_size: -
cdr3_aa: CASSLRSSGEQFF
cdr3_nt: TGTGCCAGTAGCCTAAGGTCTAGCGGCGAGCAGTTCTTC

d_call: -
j_call: TRBJ1-3
v_call: TRBV18
clone_size: -
cdr3_aa: CASSPITPAQVGGDTIYF
cdr3_nt: TGTGCCAGCTCACCCATAACACCGGCACAAGTTGGTGGAGACACCATATATTTT

d_call: TRBD2
j_call: TRBJ2-4
v_call: TRBV12-3/TRBV12-4
clone_size: -
cdr3_aa: CATTGREKNIQYF
cdr3_nt: TGTGCCACCACCGGGAGGGAGAAAAACATTCAGTACTTC

d_call: -
j_call: TRBJ1-2
v_call: TRBV14
clone_size: -
cdr3_aa: CASSQVSRGSRNYGYTF
cdr3_nt: TGTGCCAGCAGCCAAGTATCCAGGGGAAGTAGAAACTATGGCTACACCTTC

d_call: -
j_call: TRBJ1-6
v_call: TRBV14
clone_size: -
cdr3_aa: CASSFGQGVYNSPLHF
cdr3_nt: TGTGCCAGCAGCTTCGGACAAGGGGTGTATAATTCACCCCTCCACTTT

d_call: TRBD2
j_call: TRBJ2-2
v_call: TRBV3-1/TRBV3-2
clone_size: -
cdr3_aa: CASSLSGRNGELFF
cdr3_nt: TGTGCCAGCAGCCTTAGCGGGAGAAACGGGGAGCTGTTTTTT

d_call: TRBD2
j_call: TRBJ2-2
v_call: TRBV10-3
clone_size: -
cdr3_aa: CAIRGWSGRIDTGELFF
cdr3_nt: TGTGCCATCAGGGGGTGGAGCGGGAGAATCGACACCGGGGAGCTGTTTTTT

d_call: -
j_call: TRBJ2-3
v_call: TRBV18
clone_size: -
cdr3_aa: CASSPLTGTSSTDTQYF
cdr3_nt: TGTGCCAGCTCACCTCTGACAGGGACTTCTAGCACAGATACGCAGTATTTT

d_call: TRBD1
j_call: TRBJ1-2
v_call: TRBV5-1
clone_size: few
cdr3_aa: CASSLGDRVIGYTF
cdr3_nt: TGCGCCAGCAGCTTGGGGGACAGGGTCATAGGCTACACCTTC

d_call: -
j_call: TRBJ1-5
v_call: TRBV28
clone_size: -
cdr3_aa: CASSTTGGDVQPQHF
cdr3_nt: TGTGCCAGCAGTACGACGGGGGGGGACGTTCAGCCCCAGCATTTT

d_call: TRBD2
j_call: TRBJ2-7
v_call: TRBV28
clone_size: once
cdr3_aa: CASSQTGAGERNEQYF
cdr3_nt: TGTGCCAGCAGTCAGACAGGAGCGGGAGAGCGGAACGAGCAGTACTTC

d_call: -
j_call: TRBJ1-1
v_call: TRBV2
clone_size: -
cdr3_aa: CASSPTGSNTEAFF
cdr3_nt: TGTGCCAGCAGCCCAACAGGGTCGAACACTGAAGCTTTCTTT